The entry that follows covers one T cell receptor beta chain sequence. The data stem from a study of blood T cell repertoires in COVID-19. TCRdb's table, derived via immunoSEQ multiplex PCR, lists solely in-frame clones and lacks some. This table holds 120,000 to 150,000 clones, about 87% found once. V lost 7 bases, J lost 7 bases, and 16 bases stayed unmatched. Germline loops: CDR1 LNHDA, CDR2 SQIVND (reference sequence). The CDR3 runs to 17 residues. The sequenced sample consisted of peripheral blood. This TCR derives from a human donor in a cohort sampled during active COVID-19. The chain couples TRBV19 to TRBJ2-1, with 10 bases matching TRBD2. The CDR3 DNA sequence: TGTGCCAGTACCCTAGGAAGCGGGAGGGCCATTTTAAATGAGCAGTTCTTC. Translating it yields CASTLGSGRAILNEQFF.